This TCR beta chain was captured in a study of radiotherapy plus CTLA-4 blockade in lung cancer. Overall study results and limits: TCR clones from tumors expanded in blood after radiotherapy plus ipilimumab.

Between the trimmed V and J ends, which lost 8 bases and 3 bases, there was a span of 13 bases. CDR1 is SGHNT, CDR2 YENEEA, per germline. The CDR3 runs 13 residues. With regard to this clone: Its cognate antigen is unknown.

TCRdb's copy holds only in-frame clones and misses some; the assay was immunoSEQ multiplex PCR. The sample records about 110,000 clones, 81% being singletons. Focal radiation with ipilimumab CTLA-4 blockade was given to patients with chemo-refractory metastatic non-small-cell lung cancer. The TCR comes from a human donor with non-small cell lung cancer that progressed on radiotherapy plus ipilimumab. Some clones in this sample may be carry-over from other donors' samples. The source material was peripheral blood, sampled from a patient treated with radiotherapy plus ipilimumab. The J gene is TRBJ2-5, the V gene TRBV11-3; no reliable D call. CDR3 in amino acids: CASSRAREETQYF. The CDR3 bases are TGTGCCAGCTCCCGAGCCCGGGAAGAGACCCAGTACTTC.